This T cell receptor beta chain was sequenced for a study of cytomegalovirus exposure and HLA in healthy donors. The length of the CDR3 is 14 residues. Trimming shortened V by 0 bases and J by 6 bases, and 9 bases separated the two germline ends. CDR1 SGDLS and CDR2 YYNGEE come from the germline V gene. The PCR used 60 Vbeta and 13 Jbeta primers. Produced via immunoSEQ multiplex PCR; TCRdb's table is partial and in-frame only. The specimen's table records over 100,000 clones. The source is a man in his late teens or twenties in good health and CMV-seronegative. The V call is TRBV9, the J call TRBJ2-2; perhaps TRBD1 as D (6 bases). The material sequenced was PBMCs. CDR3 amino acids: CASSVEQGPGELFF. CDR3 DNA sequence: TGTGCCAGCAGCGTAGAACAGGGCCCCGGGGAGCTGTTTTTT. Combining the CDR3 with reference TRBV9 and TRBJ2-2 gives the whole variable domain DSGVTQTPKHLITATGQRVTLRCSPRSGDLSVYWYQQSLDQGLQFLIQYYNGEERAKGNILERFSAQQFPDLHSELNLSSLELGDSALYFCASSVEQGPGELFFGEGSRLTVL.